This T cell receptor (beta chain) came from a study of cytotoxic CD8 clonotypes in ibrutinib-treated CLL (dated by TCRdb to 2020 to 2022). For the wider study: The cohort was composed of approximately 11 relapsed/refractory and roughly 16 treatment-naive patients; IGHV unmutated status was identified in around 17 patients. On average, each sample had approximately 250,000 productive templates and more than 75,000 productive rearrangements. Response samples were taken after a median of approximately 12 months on treatment, ranging from roughly 6 to 36 months. Patients were still on ibrutinib when every remission and progressive disease sample was collected. Partial responses were observed in roughly 25 patients and complete responses in 2; after a median follow-up of roughly 72 months, remission was maintained in approximately 15 patients and progression was observed in some twelve. Cryopreserved peripheral blood mononuclear cells were obtained prior to treatment, at the time of response, and at either disease progression or sustained remission. Longitudinal samples were available for about 30% of the 86 trial participants.

The germline V gene (reference sequence) supplies CDR1 MNHEY and CDR2 SMNVEV. The CDR3 measures 14 amino acids from cysteine to phenylalanine. The only DNA kept is the CDR3, 42 bases in frame from the first base. The junction shows trimming of 6 bases on V and 3 bases on J, and the gene matches do not reach 5 bases of it. Points the paper makes about the study in general: Baseline clonality was found to be higher than that of age-matched healthy donors and was strongly correlated with circulating CD8+ T-cell counts. Clonality increased at ibrutinib response, stayed stable in sustained remission, and fell back toward baseline at progression. Public clonotypes were found to be uncommon and were observed to contract or remain stable during treatment; the increase in clonality was shown to reflect expansion of private clonotypes at ibrutinib response. Sampling times were not matched between sustained-remission and progressing patients, and lymph node repertoires were not studied.

For TCR beta library preparation, around 1.9 micrograms of genomic DNA were extracted from the cryopreserved PBMCs. High-throughput TCR beta sequencing was performed on longitudinal blood samples from CLL patients receiving ibrutinib monotherapy. The patients were enrolled in a single-center, open-label phase 2 trial of ibrutinib monotherapy. Each clonotype received, on average, 10x coverage in deep resolution sequencing performed on a MiSeq, where the target depth lay between 1 in 1 million and 1 in 200,000 T cells. TCR beta libraries were generated with the immunoSEQ hsTCRB Kit. Per the original workflow: ImmunoSEQ Data Assistant and ImmunoSEQ Analyzer were used for data analysis, and V, D and J genes were assigned according to IMGT definitions. Clonality, with values ranging from 0 to 1, was calculated as one minus the normalized Shannon entropy of productive rearrangement frequencies. Only overrepresented clonotypes making up at least 0.05% of each patient's repertoire were included in the public clonotype analysis. About a dozen age-matched healthy donor repertoires from immuneACCESS served as clonality controls. TCRdb holds this immuneACCESS table with in-frame rearrangements only. Some clones are missing; in checked studies, unresolved V genes explain under half, and the rest has no known cause. V and J calls and clone size come straight from that table; D and trimming were deduced from the DNA. The sample data list some 350,000 clones, and 67% of these were observed just once. The ten largest account for just under 6.5% of the sample.

This clone turned up a few times. There is no known antigen for this receptor. Base qualities are not at hand, and no much larger clone is one base apart. The rearrangement joined TRBV27 to TRBJ1-5; TRBD1 fits 7 bases in the junction. This sequence originates from a human donor with chronic lymphocytic leukemia. The sample here was PBMCs, taken after 36 months of ibrutinib treatment. The CDR3 amino acid sequence is: CASRSGTVNQPQHF. The DNA sequence reads TGTGCCAGCAGGTCCGGGACAGTCAATCAGCCCCAGCATTTT.